This TCR beta chain comes out of a study of T cells in Graves' hyperthyroidism and ophthalmopathy. For the study at large: Sampling of peripheral blood happened at initial diagnosis, prior to any treatment.

This clonotype has a count of ten or more. Its target is unknown. Overall study findings and caveats: The authors' 13 V-J model separated ophthalmopathy from stable hyperthyroidism.

PBMCs were collected from an approximately 9.5 ml volume of fresh peripheral blood. The CDR3 is 16 residues long. Germline CDR1 reads MNHEY; CDR2 reads SVGEGT. Trimming at V came to 2 bases and at J to 12 bases, leaving 11 bases not matched to a gene. TCR beta CDR3 regions were amplified from RNA transcripts. First-round RT-PCR with HTBI primers amplified the TCR CDR3 region. From the multiplex PCR reads, TCRdb called clonotypes with MiXCR, one entry per CDR3 protein. The sample lists 650,000 to 750,000 distinct CDR3 sequences, around 15% seen once, with 10% in the top ten. The sequence came from a young woman with Graves' hyperthyroidism. The rearrangement links TRBV6-2 or TRBV6-3 to TRBJ2-1; 12 bases are shared with TRBD2. Sequencing used blood. The CDR3 sequence: CASSYPTSGRGAPQFF. CDR3 bases: TGTGCCAGCAGTTACCCGACTAGCGGGAGAGGAGCACCGCAGTTCTTC.